This TCR beta chain came from a study of cytomegalovirus exposure and HLA in healthy donors. CDR1 is SGHRS and CDR2 is YFSETQ in the germline V gene. The CDR3 has 16 residues. The junction had 1 base not matched to a gene; V was cut back by 1 base and J by 0 bases. A single count supports this clone. A multiplex PCR was run with 60 Vbeta primers and 13 Jbeta primers. TCRdb keeps only in-frame clones here, not all; method: immunoSEQ multiplex PCR. The top ten hold 1% of the sample, which has 100,000 to 150,000 clones, 80% seen once. The clonotype comes from a middle-aged man in good health and CMV-seronegative. Sequenced sample: PBMCs. This chain links TRBV5-1 with TRBJ2-2; 9 bases match TRBD1. The CDR3 bases are TGCGCCAGCAGCTTGACAGGGGGCGCGAACACCGGGGAGCTGTTTTTT. Translating gives CASSLTGGANTGELFF. Full variable domain (remainder filled in from reference TRBV5-1 and TRBJ2-2): KAGVTQTPRYLIKTRGQQVTLSCSPISGHRSVSWYQQTPGQGLQFLFEYFSETQRNKGNFPGRFSGRQFSNSRSEMNVSTLELGDSALYLCASSLTGGANTGELFFGEGSRLTVL.